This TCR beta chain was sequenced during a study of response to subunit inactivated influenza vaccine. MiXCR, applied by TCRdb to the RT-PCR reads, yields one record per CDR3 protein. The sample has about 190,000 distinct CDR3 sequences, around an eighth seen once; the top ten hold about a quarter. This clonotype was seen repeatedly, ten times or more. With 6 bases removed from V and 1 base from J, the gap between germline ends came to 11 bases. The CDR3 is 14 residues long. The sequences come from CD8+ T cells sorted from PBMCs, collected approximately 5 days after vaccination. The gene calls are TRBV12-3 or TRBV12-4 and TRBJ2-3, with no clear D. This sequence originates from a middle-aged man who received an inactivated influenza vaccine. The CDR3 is CASSTDIRTDTQYF. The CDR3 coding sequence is TGTGCCAGCAGCACAGACATACGCACAGATACGCAGTATTTT.